This T cell receptor (beta chain) comes out of a study of CD8+ T cells in alopecia areata. On the study more broadly: The investigators scored severity in treated patients by the percentage of affected scalp area.

Documented treatment: oral pan-JAK inhibitor, 5-10 mg twice daily. Patients with alopecia areata provided lesional scalp punch biopsies as well as peripheral blood. Extraction of RNA preceded its reverse transcription into cDNA, which served as the sequencing template. Sequenced by immunoSEQ multiplex PCR; TCRdb stores in-frame clones only, minus some. Of 120,000 or so clones listed, over 60% are singletons. The germline V gene encodes CDR1 SGHDT and CDR2 YYEEEE. The CDR3 runs to 13 residues. Deletions cut 5 bases from V and 5 bases from J, with 8 bases between. This clone was observed a handful of times.

The clonotype comes from a human donor with alopecia areata. The sample was CD4+ T cells sorted from blood, taken at week 4, from a patient treated with tofacitinib. The rearrangement joins TRBV5-6 to TRBJ2-6; D gene uncertain. This CDR3 is CASRMWRANVLTF. The CDR3 nucleotides are TGTGCCAGCAGGATGTGGAGGGCCAACGTCCTGACTTTC.